Included here is one T cell receptor beta chain sequence, with context. Antigen unknown. Autoimmune disease history or systemic immunosuppression excluded patients. CDR3 length: 14 amino acids. The germline V and J ends were trimmed by 5 bases and 1 base, with 11 bases remaining between them. Germline CDR1 is SGHVS and CDR2 is FNYEAQ. The data were taken from a study of OX40 agonist ivuxolimab in advanced cancers. Using immunoSEQ multiplex PCR, the repertoire was profiled, and TCRdb retains in-frame clones only, with some absent. The table includes about 64,000 clones, approximately 90% detected once. Notes on the study in general: There were also nonresponders showing low normalized T-cell clonal expansion. The authors did not determine the antigen specificity of the expanded peripheral T cells. More expanded clones were seen, on average, in CD8+ T cells than in CD4+.

This chain links TRBV7-6 with TRBJ1-1; the D gene is possibly TRBD1 (6 bases). The material was CD4+ or CD8+ T cells sorted from blood, obtained in a trial of the OX40 agonist ivuxolimab. The receptor was derived from an adult with an advanced solid tumor such as melanoma, head and neck, liver or kidney cancer. The DNA of the CDR3 is TGTGCCAGCAGCACCTGGGGACAGAACACTGAAGCTTTCTTT. Its protein product is CASSTWGQNTEAFF.